This TCR beta chain was retrieved from a study of sequential checkpoint blockade in melanoma. Study information: Arm A got nivolumab then ipilimumab; arm B the reverse, 1:1. Each arm's sequence ended with maintenance nivolumab.

The germline V gene has CDR1 SNHLY and CDR2 FYNNEI. V lost 8 bases, J lost 10 bases, and 20 bases stayed unmatched. This CDR3 comprises 16 residues. The treatment was: randomized to nivolumab then ipilimumab (arm A) or the reverse (arm B). None of the patients previously received DNA-damaging chemotherapy. Live CD3+CD8+ CD19− CD56− cells were sorted from PBMCs. TCRdb's table, derived via immunoSEQ multiplex PCR, lists solely in-frame clones and lacks some. The table lists around 41,000 clones, just over 85% of them singletons. The sequence derives from a human donor with melanoma. The chain recombines TRBV2 with TRBJ2-1, with 7 nucleotides matching TRBD2. The sequencing here drew on CD8+ T cells sorted from blood (inferred from file names), taken from a patient given nivolumab and ipilimumab in sequence. CDR3 loop: CASRLTWDYQGGEQFF. DNA for the CDR3: TGTGCCAGCCGCCTTACCTGGGACTACCAGGGCGGCGAGCAGTTCTTC.